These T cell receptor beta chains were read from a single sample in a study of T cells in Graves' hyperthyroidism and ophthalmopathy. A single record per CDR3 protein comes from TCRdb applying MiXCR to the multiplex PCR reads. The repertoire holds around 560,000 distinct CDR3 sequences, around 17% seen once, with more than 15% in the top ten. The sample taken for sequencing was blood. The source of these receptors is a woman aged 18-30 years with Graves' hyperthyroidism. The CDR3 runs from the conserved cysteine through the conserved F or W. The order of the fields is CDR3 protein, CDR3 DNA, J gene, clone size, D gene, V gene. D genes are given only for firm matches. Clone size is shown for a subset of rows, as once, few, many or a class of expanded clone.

CDR3 protein: CASSLTPGQGFYEQYF
CDR3 DNA: TGTGCCAGCAGTTTAACACCGGGACAGGGGTTTTACGAGCAGTACTTC
J gene: TRBJ2-7
clone size: NA
D gene: TRBD1
V gene: TRBV6-4

CDR3 protein: CSTTGGAGEKLFF
CDR3 DNA: TGCAGCACAACAGGGGGCGCGGGTGAAAAACTGTTTTTT
J gene: TRBJ1-4
clone size: NA
D gene: TRBD1
V gene: TRBV29-1

CDR3 protein: CASSGDRASYNEQFF
CDR3 DNA: TGTGCCAGCAGCGGGGACAGGGCGTCCTACAATGAGCAGTTCTTC
J gene: TRBJ2-1
clone size: NA
D gene: TRBD1
V gene: TRBV5-6

CDR3 protein: CASRLGTSGTDTQYF
CDR3 DNA: TGCGCCAGCAGATTAGGGACTAGCGGCACAGATACGCAGTATTTT
J gene: TRBJ2-3
clone size: NA
D gene: TRBD2
V gene: TRBV5-1

CDR3 protein: CASQIQGGTYNEQFF
CDR3 DNA: TGTGCCAGCCAAATACAGGGGGGTACCTACAATGAGCAGTTCTTC
J gene: TRBJ2-1
clone size: few
D gene: TRBD1
V gene: TRBV5-6

CDR3 protein: CASSLDASGANVLTF
CDR3 DNA: TGTGCCAGCAGCTTAGACGCCTCTGGGGCCAACGTCCTGACTTTC
J gene: TRBJ2-6
clone size: NA
D gene: NA
V gene: TRBV7-2

CDR3 protein: CASSQGSGGLYEQYF
CDR3 DNA: TGTGCCAGCAGCCAAGGTAGCGGGGGGCTCTACGAGCAGTACTTC
J gene: TRBJ2-7
clone size: many
D gene: TRBD2
V gene: TRBV3-1

CDR3 protein: CASSPGLAGTEQFF
CDR3 DNA: TGTGCCAGCAGCCCGGGGCTAGCGGGAACTGAGCAGTTCTTC
J gene: TRBJ2-1
clone size: many
D gene: TRBD2
V gene: TRBV7-7

CDR3 protein: CASSTSGSGTYEQYF
CDR3 DNA: TGTGCCAGTAGTACTAGCGGGAGCGGGACCTACGAGCAGTACTTC
J gene: TRBJ2-7
clone size: NA
D gene: TRBD2
V gene: TRBV19

CDR3 protein: CASADSRSGAGEQYF
CDR3 DNA: TGCGCCAGCGCCGATTCTCGGTCCGGGGCTGGGGAGCAGTACTTC
J gene: TRBJ2-7
clone size: NA
D gene: NA
V gene: TRBV5-1

CDR3 protein: CASGPGLPLGDEQFF
CDR3 DNA: TGTGCTAGTGGTCCGGGACTACCCTTAGGCGATGAGCAGTTCTTC
J gene: TRBJ2-1
clone size: NA
D gene: TRBD2
V gene: TRBV12-5

CDR3 protein: CASSESSTLLGYTF
CDR3 DNA: TGTGCCAGCAGTGAATCCAGTACATTACTTGGCTACACCTTC
J gene: TRBJ1-2
clone size: few
D gene: NA
V gene: TRBV25-1

CDR3 protein: CASSERVYGTGELFF
CDR3 DNA: TGCGCCAGCAGTGAGAGGGTGTATGGGACCGGGGAGCTGTTTTTT
J gene: TRBJ2-2
clone size: many
D gene: NA
V gene: TRBV10-2

CDR3 protein: CSARDLKGSNEQFF
CDR3 DNA: TGCAGTGCTAGAGATCTCAAGGGGTCCAATGAGCAGTTCTTC
J gene: TRBJ2-1
clone size: many
D gene: NA
V gene: TRBV20-1

CDR3 protein: CASSFGAFYNEQFF
CDR3 DNA: TGCGCCAGCAGCTTCGGAGCGTTTTACAATGAGCAGTTCTTC
J gene: TRBJ2-1
clone size: many
D gene: NA
V gene: TRBV5-1

CDR3 protein: CASSKRRGHEKLFF
CDR3 DNA: TGTGCCAGCAGCAAGAGGCGGGGGCACGAAAAACTGTTTTTT
J gene: TRBJ1-4
clone size: few
D gene: NA
V gene: TRBV27

CDR3 protein: CATSSETGENTEAFF
CDR3 DNA: TGTGCCACCAGCAGTGAAACAGGGGAGAACACTGAAGCTTTCTTT
J gene: TRBJ1-1
clone size: NA
D gene: TRBD1
V gene: TRBV15

CDR3 protein: CATMTEPGGYTF
CDR3 DNA: TGTGCCACCATGACAGAACCCGGTGGCTACACCTTC
J gene: TRBJ1-2
clone size: many
D gene: NA
V gene: TRBV28

CDR3 protein: CASSYGGLADSSYEQYF
CDR3 DNA: TGTGCCAGCAGTTACGGGGGACTAGCGGATAGCTCCTACGAGCAGTACTTC
J gene: TRBJ2-7
clone size: many
D gene: TRBD2
V gene: TRBV6-5

CDR3 protein: CASSLPPATGVNATNEKLFF
CDR3 DNA: TGTGCCAGCAGCTTACCCCCTGCGACAGGTGTAAATGCAACTAATGAAAAACTGTTTTTT
J gene: TRBJ1-4
clone size: NA
D gene: NA
V gene: TRBV11-2

CDR3 protein: CASSRTTGSKNIQYF
CDR3 DNA: TGCGCCAGCAGCCGCACGACAGGGTCCAAAAACATTCAGTACTTC
J gene: TRBJ2-4
clone size: NA
D gene: TRBD1
V gene: TRBV4-3

CDR3 protein: CASSLGSGLSEGYTF
CDR3 DNA: TGTGCCAGCAGCCTAGGATCAGGACTTTCGGAAGGCTACACCTTC
J gene: TRBJ1-2
clone size: many
D gene: NA
V gene: TRBV11-2

CDR3 protein: CAWSEVLHEQFF
CDR3 DNA: TGTGCCTGGAGTGAAGTCCTACATGAGCAGTTCTTC
J gene: TRBJ2-1
clone size: many
D gene: NA
V gene: TRBV30

CDR3 protein: CASSSDRGSNEKLFF
CDR3 DNA: TGTGCCAGCAGCTCCGACAGGGGCTCTAATGAAAAACTGTTTTTT
J gene: TRBJ1-4
clone size: few
D gene: TRBD1
V gene: TRBV5-4

CDR3 protein: CASSQTGVKTEVFF
CDR3 DNA: TGTGCCAGCAGCCAAACAGGGGTTAAAACTGAAGTTTTCTTT
J gene: TRBJ1-1
clone size: NA
D gene: TRBD1
V gene: TRBV13

CDR3 protein: CASSLSSSKNIQYF
CDR3 DNA: TGCGCCAGCAGCTTGTCTTCTAGCAAAAACATTCAGTACTTC
J gene: TRBJ2-4
clone size: many
D gene: NA
V gene: TRBV5-1

CDR3 protein: CASSRTNNGAKNIQYF
CDR3 DNA: TGTGCCAGCAGCCGGACTAATAACGGAGCCAAAAACATTCAGTACTTC
J gene: TRBJ2-4
clone size: NA
D gene: NA
V gene: TRBV13

CDR3 protein: CASSATGRIGKNIQYF
CDR3 DNA: TGTGCCAGCAGCGCCACAGGGAGGATAGGCAAAAACATTCAGTACTTC
J gene: TRBJ2-4
clone size: NA
D gene: NA
V gene: TRBV11-2

CDR3 protein: CASSQVTSGDGDTGELFF
CDR3 DNA: TGTGCCAGCAGCCAAGTTACTAGCGGGGACGGGGACACCGGGGAGCTGTTTTTT
J gene: TRBJ2-2
clone size: NA
D gene: TRBD2
V gene: TRBV3-1

CDR3 protein: CSVTRQSDTQYF
CDR3 DNA: TGCAGCGTAACGAGACAGTCGGATACGCAGTATTTT
J gene: TRBJ2-3
clone size: many
D gene: NA
V gene: TRBV29-1